This TCR beta chain was identified in a study of blood T cell repertoires in COVID-19. Generated by immunoSEQ multiplex PCR, the TCRdb table keeps only in-frame clones and is missing some. Of some 280,000 clones in the sample, 89% were seen once. CDR1 and CDR2 (germline): LGHNT, FRNRAP. CDR3 length: 15 amino acids. Unmatched junction bases numbered 3, after V lost 4 bases and J lost 0 bases. Sequenced input: peripheral blood. This chain connects TRBV12-5 to TRBJ1-5; 7 bases are a match to TRBD1. This TCR was sampled from a woman in her forties who had recovered from COVID-19. The CDR3 DNA is TGTGCTAGTGGTTCGGGGACAGATAGCAATCAGCCCCAGCATTTT. This codes for CASGSGTDSNQPQHF.